Listed below are T cell receptor beta chains from one sample, sequenced in a study of response to subunit inactivated influenza vaccine. TCRdb re-analysed the RT-PCR reads in MiXCR, keeping a single row per CDR3 protein. The repertoire includes roughly 700,000 distinct CDR3 sequences, approximately 15% of them detected once, and roughly 11% sits in the top ten. The starting material was PBMCs from blood, obtained approximately 12 days after vaccination. These receptors were collected from a man in his fifties who received an inactivated influenza vaccine. The CDR3 runs from the conserved cysteine through the conserved F or W. The D gene is left open where the match is weak. The size entry is marked missing in some rows and otherwise reads once, few, many or a size class.

d_gene	abundance	v_gene	j_gene	CDR3nt	CDR3aa
NA	few	TRBV20-1	TRBJ1-1	TGCAGTGCTGCACATCTCCTGAACACTGAAGCTTTCTTT	CSAAHLLNTEAFF
NA	NA	TRBV12-3/TRBV12-4	TRBJ2-7	TGTGCCAGCAGTTTAGGGAGACCAGACGAGCAGTACTTC	CASSLGRPDEQYF
TRBD1	few	TRBV28	TRBJ2-7	TGTGCCAGCACTGGGACAGGGTCCTACGAGCAGTACTTC	CASTGTGSYEQYF
NA	NA	TRBV20-1	TRBJ2-7	TGCAGTGCTAGAGCCCCTGACAGAAGACCCTACGAGCAGTACTTC	CSARAPDRRPYEQYF
NA	NA	TRBV7-2	TRBJ2-7	TGTGCCAGCAGCGTAAGCCCCGGGACATCCTACGAGCAGTACTTC	CASSVSPGTSYEQYF
NA	NA	TRBV20-1	TRBJ1-5	TGCAGTGCCGTCCCTACGACTAGCAATCAGCCCCAGCATTTT	CSAVPTTSNQPQHF
NA	few	TRBV9	TRBJ1-3	TGTGCCAGCAGCGTAGGCCAGGCCTCTGGAAACACCATATATTTT	CASSVGQASGNTIYF
TRBD2	NA	TRBV28	TRBJ2-2	TGTGCCAGCAGTTTTCTCAGACCACTAGCGGGAGGAAACACCGGGGAGCTGTTTTTT	CASSFLRPLAGGNTGELFF
NA	NA	TRBV6-1	TRBJ1-5	TGTGCCAGCACTCCCGGCACGGATAGCAATCAGCCCCAGCATTTT	CASTPGTDSNQPQHF
NA	NA	TRBV27	TRBJ2-7	TGTGCCAGCAGTCCCCTCAGAGGGGGGAACGAGCAGTACTTC	CASSPLRGGNEQYF